This T cell receptor (beta chain) is from a study of T cell repertoires in cytomegalovirus infection. On this clonotype: Its cognate antigen is unknown.

General study points: Cumulative frequency (of public TCR beta family members) identified carriers of CMV plus the relevant HLA.

TCRdb fed the reads into MiXCR, producing one record per CDR3 protein. The sample holds over 50,000 distinct CDR3 sequences, around 20% seen once. The V gene's germline CDR1 is SGHTA and CDR2 FQGNSA. This CDR3 spans 13 amino acids. Trimming stripped 2 bases from V and 5 bases from J, with 9 bases between. The material sequenced was CD8+ T cells from cultured PBMCs, taken from culture after CMV antigen stimulation. This rearrangement joins TRBV7-2 to TRBJ2-5; D gene unclear. This receptor was taken from a human donor in good health (CMV status not recorded). Some clones in this sample may be carry-over from other donors' samples. The CDR3 is CASSLRERETQYF. The CDR3 DNA follows: TGTGCCAGCAGCTTAAGGGAACGGGAGACCCAGTACTTC.